Listed below are T cell receptor beta chains from one sample, sequenced in a study of metastatic and nonmetastatic thyroid tumors. From the PCR reads, TCRdb re-called clones with MiXCR. The sample yields around 6,000 clones, around 16% seen once. The specimen sequenced was tumor tissue. These receptors were collected from a male donor with papillary thyroid cancer or a benign thyroid nodule (not recorded which). Some clones in this sample may be carry-over from other donors' samples. Each CDR3 is given with its conserved first and last residue. Each record gives: D gene, clone size, J gene, V gene, CDR3 protein, CDR3 DNA. A D gene is named only where the DNA matches it firmly. Not every row has a clone size; where given, it reads once, few, many or a size class.

>TRBD1|medium-sized|TRBJ2-5|TRBV6-1
CASSEWDRHQETQYF
TGTGCCAGCAGTGAATGGGACAGGCACCAAGAGACCCAGTACTTC
>NA|NA|TRBJ2-2|TRBV6-1
CASSPMVLTGELFF
TGTGCCAGCAGCCCGATGGTCTTGACCGGGGAGCTGTTTTTT
>NA|medium-sized|TRBJ1-2|TRBV30
CAWRATGSSYGYTF
TGTGCCTGGAGGGCAACAGGGTCCTCCTATGGCTACACCTTC
>TRBD1|few|TRBJ2-7|TRBV6-1
CASSFDRGRSYEQYF
TGTGCCAGCAGTTTCGACAGGGGGCGCTCCTACGAGCAGTACTTC
>TRBD1|many|TRBJ2-7|TRBV5-4
CASSLYRDRGRGDYEQYF
TGTGCCAGCAGCTTGTACCGGGACAGGGGGCGCGGAGACTACGAGCAGTACTTC
>NA|medium-sized|TRBJ1-3|TRBV15
CATSRNPVAGNTIYF
TGTGCCACCAGCAGAAACCCGGTGGCTGGAAACACCATATATTTT
>TRBD1|few|TRBJ2-7|TRBV12-3/TRBV12-4
CASSFGTVKYEQYF
TGTGCCAGCAGTTTCGGGACAGTCAAATACGAGCAGTACTTC
>TRBD1|many|TRBJ2-1|TRBV7-8
CASSLERTGNSYNEQFF
TGTGCCAGCAGCTTAGAGCGGACAGGGAATTCCTACAATGAGCAGTTCTTC
>TRBD1|many|TRBJ1-3|TRBV20-1
CSASRDRAAGNTIYF
TGCAGTGCTAGCCGGGACAGGGCTGCTGGAAACACCATATATTTT
>NA|many|TRBJ2-3|TRBV5-1
CASSLEGLLDTQYF
TGCGCCAGCAGCTTGGAGGGCTTATTAGATACGCAGTATTTT
>NA|many|TRBJ1-6|TRBV9
CASSVGHRTNNSPLHF
TGTGCCAGCAGCGTAGGTCACCGGACAAATAATTCACCCCTCCACTTT
>NA|few|TRBJ1-2|TRBV12-3/TRBV12-4
CASGGDGGRRGGYTF
TGTGCCAGTGGGGGAGACGGGGGACGTCGAGGAGGCTACACCTTC
>NA|many|TRBJ2-1|TRBV9
CASSEARRAAYNEQFF
TGTGCCAGCAGTGAGGCCCGGAGGGCAGCCTACAATGAGCAGTTCTTC
>NA|many|TRBJ2-1|TRBV2
CASNRGLTGLINEQFF
TGTGCCAGCAATCGGGGACTGACAGGGTTAATAAATGAGCAGTTCTTC
>TRBD2|NA|TRBJ2-2|TRBV28
CASRLTKVAGNTGELFF
TGTGCCAGCAGGTTGACTAAGGTAGCGGGAAACACCGGGGAGCTGTTTTTT
>NA|many|TRBJ2-1|TRBV18
CASSQQPSSYNEQFF
TGTGCCAGCTCGCAACAACCTAGCTCCTACAATGAGCAGTTCTTC
>TRBD2|many|TRBJ2-1|TRBV11-2
CASSFLSGGAVEQFF
TGTGCCAGCAGCTTCCTTAGCGGGGGGGCTGTTGAGCAGTTCTTC
>TRBD1|medium-sized|TRBJ2-1|TRBV6-5
CASRANARDRGRGEQFF
TGTGCCAGCAGAGCTAACGCCCGGGACAGGGGCAGGGGTGAGCAGTTCTTC
>TRBD1|few|TRBJ1-5|TRBV6-1
CASRGQGFQPNQPQHF
TGTGCCAGCAGGGGACAGGGCTTCCAACCAAATCAGCCCCAGCATTTT
>TRBD2|medium-sized|TRBJ2-1|TRBV10-3
CAISISSGGSYNEQFF
TGTGCCATCAGCATTTCTAGCGGGGGTTCCTACAATGAGCAGTTCTTC
>TRBD1|many|TRBJ2-1|TRBV5-6
CASSLRLGTGINNEQFF
TGTGCCAGCAGCTTGAGGTTAGGGACAGGGATTAACAATGAGCAGTTCTTC
>NA|hyperexpanded|TRBJ2-6|TRBV6-1
CASSGGANVLTF
TGTGCCAGCAGTGGAGGGGCCAACGTCCTGACTTTC
>TRBD2|many|TRBJ2-7|TRBV4-1
CASSLGEGNYEQYF
TGCGCCAGCAGCCTAGGGGAGGGGAACTACGAGCAGTACTTC
>TRBD2|NA|TRBJ2-1|TRBV7-2
CASSLAGGLGEQFF
TGTGCCAGCAGCTTAGCGGGAGGGCTTGGTGAGCAGTTCTTC
>NA|large|TRBJ2-6|TRBV30
CAWSVLGSGANVLTF
TGTGCCTGGAGTGTGCTGGGTTCTGGGGCCAACGTCCTGACTTTC
>TRBD2|medium-sized|TRBJ2-7|TRBV20-1
CSARAGTSGIIWEQYF
TGCAGTGCTAGGGCCGGGACTAGCGGGATTATATGGGAGCAGTACTTC
>TRBD2|many|TRBJ2-1|TRBV7-9
CASSLEFDLLAGPNEQFF
TGTGCCAGCAGCTTAGAGTTCGATTTACTAGCGGGACCCAATGAGCAGTTCTTC
>TRBD2|NA|TRBJ2-1|TRBV28
CASSLGGRGEQFF
TGTGCCAGCAGTTTGGGCGGGAGGGGTGAGCAGTTCTTC
>NA|few|TRBJ1-2|TRBV6-6
CASSYSIGAPESGYTF
TGTGCCAGCAGTTACTCCATTGGGGCCCCGGAGAGTGGCTACACCTTC
>TRBD2|NA|TRBJ2-2|TRBV20-1
CSAPGTSGGIGELFF
TGCAGTGCCCCCGGGACTAGCGGTGGAATCGGGGAGCTGTTTTTT
>NA|medium-sized|TRBJ2-7|TRBV19
CASSTSRSYEQYF
TGTGCCAGCTCGACATCCCGCTCCTACGAGCAGTACTTC
>NA|large|TRBJ1-6|TRBV5-1
CASSLEPATNSPLHF
TGCGCCAGCAGCTTGGAGCCAGCTACGAATTCACCCCTCCACTTT
>TRBD1|medium-sized|TRBJ1-6|TRBV30
CAWRIGGTANSPLHF
TGTGCCTGGAGAATAGGAGGGACAGCAAATTCACCCCTCCACTTT
>TRBD1|many|TRBJ2-7|TRBV5-7
CASGRQGVGEQYF
TGTGCCAGCGGTAGACAGGGAGTCGGCGAGCAGTACTTC
>NA|medium-sized|TRBJ2-3|TRBV10-2
CASSDPLWAGTDTQYF
TGCGCCAGCAGTGATCCCCTGTGGGCGGGCACAGATACGCAGTATTTT
>NA|many|TRBJ2-3|TRBV18
CASSPPGRGGADTQYF
TGTGCCAGCTCACCTCCGGGGCGGGGAGGCGCAGATACGCAGTATTTT
>NA|many|TRBJ2-5|TRBV7-9
CASSLVREYQETQYF
TGTGCCAGCAGCTTAGTCAGGGAGTACCAAGAGACCCAGTACTTC
>TRBD2|medium-sized|TRBJ2-3|TRBV10-1
CASSESGTSGRKHTQYF
TGCGCCAGCAGTGAGTCCGGGACTAGCGGGAGGAAGCATACGCAGTATTTT
>TRBD2|large|TRBJ2-7|TRBV28
CASSPSGLASHEQYF
TGTGCCAGCAGCCCATCCGGACTAGCGTCCCACGAGCAGTACTTC
>NA|medium-sized|TRBJ1-6|TRBV9
CASSVYPSNSPLHF
TGTGCCAGCAGCGTTTACCCGAGTAATTCACCCCTCCACTTT
>NA|few|TRBJ1-1|TRBV7-9
CASSSNTEAFF
TGTGCCAGCAGCTCAAACACTGAAGCTTTCTTT
>NA|NA|TRBJ2-7|TRBV5-1
CSSSGTGTKVYEQYF
TGCTCCAGCAGCGGAACCGGGACAAAAGTTTACGAGCAGTACTTC
>NA|medium-sized|TRBJ1-1|TRBV6-5
CASSSWGTEAFF
TGTGCCAGCAGTTCCTGGGGAACTGAAGCTTTCTTT
>NA|many|TRBJ2-3|TRBV9
CASSFQGSTDTQYF
TGTGCCAGCAGCTTCCAGGGTAGCACAGATACGCAGTATTTT
>TRBD1|many|TRBJ2-3|TRBV20-1
CSARAGTASTDTQYF
TGCAGTGCTAGAGCCGGGACAGCTAGCACAGATACGCAGTATTTT
>NA|medium-sized|TRBJ2-1|TRBV7-9
CASSRTRNEQFF
TGTGCCAGCAGCCGGACTCGTAATGAGCAGTTCTTC
>TRBD2|medium-sized|TRBJ2-2|TRBV19
CASSKGLAGDLANTGELFF
TGTGCCAGTAGTAAGGGACTAGCGGGGGACCTCGCGAACACCGGGGAGCTGTTTTTT
>NA|NA|TRBJ1-1|TRBV7-9
CASSRTLGNTEAFF
TGTGCCAGCAGCCGGACCCTGGGGAACACTGAAGCTTTCTTT